This paragraph covers one T cell receptor beta chain sequence. The antigen is unknown. The sample belongs to a study of T cell responses to AZD1222 COVID-19 vaccine. Study-wide results and caveats: Regions 160-218 and 743-854 dominated among vaccine-associated CD4 TCRs spanning spike. Among the donors, most were white British and more were female, and clonal diversity was possibly underestimated.

The CDR3 contains 14 residues. Trimming took off 3 bases at V and 0 bases at J, with 9 bases between the two ends. Germline loops: CDR1 SGHVS, CDR2 FQNEAQ. Only in-frame clones appear in the TCRdb table, and some are missing; sequencing was by immunoSEQ multiplex PCR. Found here are 20,000 to 30,000 clones, around nine tenths of them singletons; the top ten hold around a third. This clonotype originated in an adult who received the AZD1222 COVID-19 vaccine. The sequencing used peripheral blood, collected 28 days after the second AZD1222 dose. The rearrangement uses TRBV7-8 and TRBJ2-7; D is undetermined. In nucleotides, the CDR3 is TGTGCCAGCAGCTTCGTCCTATTCTCCTACGAGCAGTACTTC. It specifies CASSFVLFSYEQYF.